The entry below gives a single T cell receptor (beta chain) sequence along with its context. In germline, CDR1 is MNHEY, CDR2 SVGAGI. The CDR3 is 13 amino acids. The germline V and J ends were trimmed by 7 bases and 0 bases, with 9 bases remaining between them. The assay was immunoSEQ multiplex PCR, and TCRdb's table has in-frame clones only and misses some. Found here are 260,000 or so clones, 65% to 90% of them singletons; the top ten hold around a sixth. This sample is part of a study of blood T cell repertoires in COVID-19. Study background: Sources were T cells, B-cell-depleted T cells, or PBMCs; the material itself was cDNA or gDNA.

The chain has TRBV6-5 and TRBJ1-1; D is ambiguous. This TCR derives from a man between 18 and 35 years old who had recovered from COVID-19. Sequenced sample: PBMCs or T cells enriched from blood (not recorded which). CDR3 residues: CASNLQMNTEAFF. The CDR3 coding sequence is TGTGCCAGCAACTTACAGATGAACACTGAAGCTTTCTTT.